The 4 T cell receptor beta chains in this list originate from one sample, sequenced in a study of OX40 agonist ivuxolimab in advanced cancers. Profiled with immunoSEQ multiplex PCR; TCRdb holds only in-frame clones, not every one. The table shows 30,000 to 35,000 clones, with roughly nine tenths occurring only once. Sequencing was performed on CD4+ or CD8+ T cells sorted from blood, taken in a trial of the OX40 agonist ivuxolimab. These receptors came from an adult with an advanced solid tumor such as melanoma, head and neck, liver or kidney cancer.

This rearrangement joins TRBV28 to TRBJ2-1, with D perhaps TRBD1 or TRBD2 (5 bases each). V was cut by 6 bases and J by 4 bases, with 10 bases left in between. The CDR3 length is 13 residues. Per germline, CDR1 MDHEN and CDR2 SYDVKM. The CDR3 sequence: CASRGREYNEQFF. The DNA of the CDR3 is TGTGCCAGCAGGGGACGGGAATACAATGAGCAGTTCTTC.

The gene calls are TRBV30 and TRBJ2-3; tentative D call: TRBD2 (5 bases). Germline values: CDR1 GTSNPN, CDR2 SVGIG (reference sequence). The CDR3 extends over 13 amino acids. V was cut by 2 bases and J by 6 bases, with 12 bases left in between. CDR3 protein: CAWSWSTSDTQYF. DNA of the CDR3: TGTGCCTGGAGTTGGTCAACTAGTGATACGCAGTATTTT.

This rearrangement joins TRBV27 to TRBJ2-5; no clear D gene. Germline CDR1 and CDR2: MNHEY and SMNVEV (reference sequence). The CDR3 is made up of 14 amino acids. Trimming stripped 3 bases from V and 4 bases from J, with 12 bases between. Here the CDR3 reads CASSLWEGRETQYF. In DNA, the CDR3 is TGTGCCAGCAGTTTGTGGGAAGGGCGAGAGACCCAGTACTTC.

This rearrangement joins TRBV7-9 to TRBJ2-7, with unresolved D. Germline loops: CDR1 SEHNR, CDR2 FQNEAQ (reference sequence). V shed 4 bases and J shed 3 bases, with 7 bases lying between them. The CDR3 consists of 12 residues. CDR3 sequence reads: CASSWAGYEQYF. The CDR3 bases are TGTGCCAGCAGCTGGGCAGGCTACGAGCAGTACTTC.